This T cell receptor (beta chain) came from a study of identical twins. The CDR3 contains 17 residues. J gave up 5 bases and V 5 bases, and 12 bases lay outside the gene matches. On this clonotype itself: Its antigen is not identified.

Template switching, a step in the protocol, added a universal primer site, and cDNA carried unique molecular identifiers. TCRdb used MiXCR to reprocess the 5' RACE reads, holding one entry per CDR3 protein. The data show 1.5 million or so distinct CDR3 sequences, with about 31% seen just once and approximately 0.29% held by the top ten. The study's findings and limits: Because invariant MAIT and iNKT cells could be present, zero-insertion analyses could be partly confounded. Twins' excess sharing was less marked for out-of-frame beta sequences. The more abundant beta clonotypes in cord blood had fewer insertions, and memory repertoires did not show this.

This TCR derives from a newborn girl in good health. The specimen was cord blood. The rearrangement uses TRBV12-3 or TRBV12-4 and TRBJ2-2; 9 bases match TRBD2. The CDR3 DNA reads TGTGCCAGCAGTCCCCAATCGTTAGCGGGGGTTACCGGGGAGCTGTTTTTT. This gives the protein CASSPQSLAGVTGELFF.